Each of the 23 T cell receptor beta chains below was sequenced from the same sample in a study of T-cell reconstitution after alpha-beta-depleted transplantation in children (dated by TCRdb to between 2015 and 2016). In light of the paper, this sample's treatment or condition label describes: allogeneic hematopoietic cell transplantation with graft depleted of TCRalphabeta T cells and CD19 B cells. Library construction relied on PCR. Sequencing instrument: Illumina HiSeq 2500. TCR libraries were prepared with molecular barcoding, using unique molecular identifiers to normalize TCRbeta repertoire quantification. In-frame beta chains were kept once TCRdb had trimmed the public reads at Q25 with fastp and called clones with MiXCR. Here each entry gathers all rows of one CDR3 protein and keeps the most common genes and DNA. In all, the sample holds fewer than 1 million distinct CDR3 sequences, and around 17% of those were seen once. Together, the top ten hold around 5% of the sample.

The material sequenced was PBMCs, mostly from graft donor cells, taken 360 days after TCRalphabeta/CD19-depleted stem cell transplant. The receptor source for this set is a male patient aged 10 to 17 who had a stem cell transplant for acute lymphoblastic leukemia, so the T cells may come from the graft donor.

At least ten counts were recorded for this clonotype. V gene TRBV29-1 combines with J gene TRBJ2-1; weak D call: TRBD2 (5 bases). Germline loops: CDR1 SQVTM, CDR2 ANQGSEA. V shed 4 bases and J shed 0 bases, with 19 bases lying between them. The length of the CDR3 is 17 residues. CDR3 nucleotide sequence: TGCAGCGTTGTTCCCTCTATTTATGGGAGCTCCTACAATGAGCAGTTCTTC. Its protein is CSVVPSIYGSSYNEQFF.

This clonotype was seen only a few times. The chain employs TRBV2 and TRBJ2-3, with 8 bases matching TRBD1. Germline V gives CDR1 SNHLY, CDR2 FYNNEI. V lost 3 bases, J lost 5 bases, and 19 bases stayed unmatched. The CDR3 length is 19 residues. The DNA of the CDR3 is TGTGCCAGCAGTGATTTGTTATCAGGGGGCTACAAGCTAATAGATACGCAGTATTTT. Its protein product is CASSDLLSGGYKLIDTQYF.

The rearrangement joins TRBV9 to TRBJ2-1; possibly TRBD2 for D (5 bases). Trimming left V 0 bases short and J 8 bases short, with 12 bases between. The CDR3 extends over 14 amino acids. Germline loops: CDR1 SGDLS, CDR2 YYNGEE. The CDR3 region has the DNA TGTGCCAGCAGCGTAGCCACGGGAATATATGAGCAGTTCTTC. This encodes CASSVATGIYEQFF.

In its sample, this clonotype was seen a few times. The chain has TRBV7-9 and TRBJ2-1, with D maybe TRBD1 (5 bases). CDR3 length: 17 residues. Trimming pared 5 bases from V and 4 bases from J, leaving 21 bases between. The germline CDR1 and CDR2 sequences are SEHNR and FQNEAQ (reference sequence). CDR3 protein: CASSPGAGPRSYNEQFF. The DNA for the CDR3 is TGTGCCAGCAGCCCTGGGGCAGGGCCAAGATCTTACAATGAGCAGTTCTTC.

The V gene is TRBV24-1, the J gene TRBJ1-5; D is unclear. The CDR3 is 12 amino acids. Between the trimmed V and J ends, which lost 4 bases and 5 bases, there was a span of 5 bases. The germline CDR1 and CDR2 sequences are KGHDR and SFDVKD. The CDR3 nucleotides read TGTGCCACCAGTGAAATCGATCAGCCCCAGCATTTT. Translating it yields CATSEIDQPQHF.

There are a few counts of this clonotype. This chain connects TRBV10-3 to TRBJ2-3; D is unclear. Trimming took off 6 bases at V and 0 bases at J, with 4 bases between the two ends. The CDR3 length is 12 residues. Looked up from germline, CDR1 is ENHRY and CDR2 is SYGVKD. CDR3 loop: CAIRTSTDTQYF. As DNA, the CDR3 is TGTGCCATCAGGACTAGCACAGATACGCAGTATTTT.

The chain carries TRBV6-1 and TRBJ2-7; tentative D call: TRBD1 (5 bases). The CDR3 loop spans 14 amino acids. Per the germline V gene, CDR1 is MNHNS and CDR2 is SASEGT. V shed 6 bases and J shed 3 bases, with 15 bases lying between them. CDR3 nucleotides: TGTGCCAGCAGCAGCGTTCCAGGGAACTACGAGCAGTACTTC. Residues: CASSSVPGNYEQYF.

This clonotype was seen only a few times. The chain uses TRBV29-1 and TRBJ2-1, with 8 bases aligning to TRBD1. Unmatched junction bases numbered 11, after V lost 4 bases and J lost 9 bases. From germline, CDR1 is SQVTM and CDR2 ANQGSEA. CDR3 length: 14 amino acids. CDR3 sequence (DNA): TGCAGCGTTGCTCGACAGGGGCAATGGCCTGAGCAGTTCTTC. Translating it yields CSVARQGQWPEQFF.

This clonotype appeared a few times. Its ends do not fully match the called genes, so a read error is possible. This sequence joins TRBV7-2 and TRBJ2-7; the match to TRBD2 covers 7 bases. This CDR3 contains 12 residues. Per the germline V gene, CDR1 is SGHTA and CDR2 is FQGNSA. The CDR3, as DNA: TGTGCCAGCAGTTGGGCGGCGGGGGTGGGGGAGTTC. It yields the protein CASSWAAGVGEF.

This rearrangement joins TRBV12-3 or TRBV12-4 to TRBJ2-5; D is perhaps TRBD1 (5 bases). V lost 6 bases to trimming and J lost 5 bases, with 10 bases between them. The CDR3 totals 12 residues. The CDR3 loop is CASRARVETQYF. DNA for the CDR3: TGTGCCAGCAGGGCCAGGGTTGAGACCCAGTACTTC.

This clonotype was counted at least ten times. This CDR3 reads CAWTRRGTGYNEQFF. The CDR3 bases are TGTGCCTGGACCCGGAGGGGGACAGGCTACAATGAGCAGTTCTTC. The chain uses TRBV30 and TRBJ2-1; 8 bases fit TRBD1. The CDR3 is made up of 15 amino acids. Germline V gene lookup returns CDR1 GTSNPN and CDR2 SVGIG (reference sequence). V was pared by 4 bases and J by 3 bases, with 8 bases of the junction left unmatched.

This clonotype showed up many times. The CDR3 sequence is CASSLRAQSSYEQYF. CDR3 nucleotides: TGCGCCAGCAGCTTGAGGGCCCAGAGCTCCTACGAGCAGTACTTC. This chain joins TRBV5-1 and TRBJ2-7; D is uncertain. This CDR3 has 15 residues. The ends were cut back, 1 base at V and 0 bases at J, with 11 bases in the middle. Germline values: CDR1 SGHRS, CDR2 YFSETQ.

This clonotype was seen at least ten times. This sequence joins TRBV12-3 or TRBV12-4 and TRBJ1-1, with D possibly matching TRBD1 (6 bases). The CDR3 sequence is 14 residues long. Trimming cost V 3 bases and J 3 bases, with 11 bases left between them. CDR3 nucleotides: TGTGCCAGCAGTTTGGGGGCACGGGACACTGAAGCTTTCTTT. This sequence encodes CASSLGARDTEAFF.

Only a few counts were recorded for this clonotype. The gene calls are TRBV12-3 or TRBV12-4 and TRBJ2-2, with D unresolved. Trimming shortened V by 2 bases and J by 7 bases, and 8 bases separated the two germline ends. This CDR3 is built from 13 residues. The CDR3 reads CASSLRPVGELFF. CDR3 DNA: TGTGCCAGCAGTTTACGACCGGTCGGGGAGCTGTTTTTT.

This clonotype was counted only a few times. In DNA form, the CDR3 reads TGTGCCAGCTGTCAGACTAGCACCCCCGGGGAGCTGTTTTTT. Residues: CASCQTSTPGELFF. V gene TRBV2 combines with J gene TRBJ2-2, with TRBD2 identical over 7 bases. J gave up 6 bases and V 8 bases, and 9 bases lay outside the gene matches. CDR1 and CDR2 (germline): SNHLY, FYNNEI. CDR3 length: 14 amino acids.

The table lists this clonotype with a few counts. This chain links TRBV15 with TRBJ2-5; weak D call: TRBD2 (6 bases). Trimming took 5 bases from V and 0 from J, leaving 19 bases between them. The CDR3 spans 17 residues. The germline CDR1 and CDR2 sequences are LNHNV and YYDKDF (reference sequence). In DNA, the CDR3 is TGTGCCACCAGCCGCGATAGCGGTTGGACGTACCAAGAGACCCAGTACTTC. It is translated as CATSRDSGWTYQETQYF.

The chain carries TRBV2 and TRBJ1-2; D is perhaps TRBD1 (5 bases). The germline V gene has CDR1 SNHLY and CDR2 FYNNEI. This CDR3 region has 13 residues. The germline V and J ends were trimmed by 3 bases and 6 bases, with 11 bases remaining between them. The DNA for the CDR3 is TGTGCCAGCAGTGACCCATGGGGCGATGGCTACACCTTC. Translated, it gives CASSDPWGDGYTF. The full variable domain, with the rest looked up from reference TRBV2 and TRBJ1-2, is EPEVTQTPSHQVTQMGQEVILRCVPISNHLYFYWYRQILGQKVEFLVSFYNNEISEKSEIFDDQFSVERPDGSNFTLKIRSTKLEDSAMYFCASSDPWGDGYTFGSGTRLTVV.

This clonotype has a count of ten or more. J is TRBJ1-1 and V is TRBV7-9; TRBD1 matches at 7 bases. V lost 5 bases to trimming and J lost 2 bases; unmatched junction nucleotides: 8. The CDR3 sequence is 15 residues long. Germline V gene sequence: CDR1 SEHNR, CDR2 FQNEAQ (reference sequence). CDR3: CASSAHDRVNTEAFF. The CDR3 bases are TGTGCCAGCAGCGCACACGACAGGGTAAACACTGAAGCTTTCTTT.

The rearrangement joins TRBV3-1 to TRBJ2-2; TRBD2 agrees at 14 bases. There are 15 residues in the CDR3. V gave up 10 bases and J gave up 6 bases; unmatched junction bases: 7. Germline V lookup: CDR1 LGHDT, CDR2 YNNKEL (reference sequence). CDR3 loop: CATSRGLAGAGELFF. The CDR3 coding sequence is TGTGCCACCTCCCGGGGACTAGCGGGAGCCGGGGAGCTGTTTTTT. The full variable domain, with the rest looked up from reference TRBV3-1 and TRBJ2-2, is DTAVSQTPKYLVTQMGNDKSIKCEQNLGHDTMYWYKQDSKKFLKIMFSYNNKELIINETVPNRFSPKSPDKAHLNLHINSLELGDSAVYFCATSRGLAGAGELFFGEGSRLTVL.

Only a few counts were recorded for this clonotype. This chain joins TRBV18 and TRBJ2-3; 10 positions match TRBD2. The CDR3 loop spans 16 amino acids. CDR1 and CDR2 from the germline V gene are KGHSH and LQKENI. V dropped 4 bases and J dropped 1; count of bases not matched to a gene: 5. The CDR3, as DNA: TGTGCCAGCTCACAGTTAAGCGGGAGGGGCACAGATACGCAGTATTTT. This codes for CASSQLSGRGTDTQYF.

This rearrangement joins TRBV12-3 or TRBV12-4 to TRBJ2-1; TRBD2 matches 11 bases. Trimming removed 5 bases from V and 9 bases from J; junction bases left unmatched: 9. This CDR3 contains 15 residues. The CDR3 DNA reads TGTGCCAGCAGTCCTCTAGCGGGGGGCCGGAGTGAGCAGTTCTTC. Protein sequence: CASSPLAGGRSEQFF.

The rearrangement joins TRBV29-1 to TRBJ2-1, with D perhaps TRBD1 (5 bases). This CDR3 has 11 residues. CDR1 and CDR2 (germline): SQVTM, ANQGSEA. With 4 bases removed from V and 8 bases from J, the gap between germline ends came to 9 bases. As DNA, the CDR3 is TGCAGCGTTGGACAGTTGTATGAGCAGTTCTTC. This codes for CSVGQLYEQFF.

This clonotype was observed a single time. This is likely a read error, given that the CDR3 carries no conserved phenylalanine or tryptophan at its end. The chain carries TRBV20-1 and TRBJ2-7; D perhaps matches TRBD2 (6 bases). V was cut by 0 bases and J by 3 bases, with 15 bases left in between. This CDR3 has 15 amino acids. Germline V CDR1 and CDR2: DFQATT, SNEGSKA (reference sequence). The CDR3 is CSARDASRTNYEQYS. The CDR3 region has the DNA TGCAGTGCTAGAGATGCATCAAGGACTAACTACGAGCAGTACTCC.